The 16 T cell receptor beta chains below were found in one sample sequenced in a study of cytomegalovirus exposure and HLA in healthy donors. 60 Vbeta and 13 Jbeta primers were used in PCR. Libraries were prepared by immunoSEQ multiplex PCR; TCRdb keeps only in-frame clonotypes and omits some of them. The sample yields over 150,000 clones, 84% seen once. What was sequenced was PBMCs. Receptor source: a girl under 18 in good health and CMV-seropositive.

Of note for this clone: Distinct nucleotide sequences in the sample also encode this CDR3. The V and J genes are TRBV20-1 and TRBJ2-7; 7 bases map to TRBD2. Trimming removed 6 bases from V and 4 bases from J; junction bases left unmatched: 3. The CDR3 has 11 amino acids. The germline CDR1 and CDR2 sequences are DFQATT and SNEGSKA (reference sequence). The CDR3 is CSALLAYEQYF. The CDR3 nucleotides are TGCAGTGCCCTACTAGCGTACGAGCAGTACTTC.

The chain has TRBV12-5 and TRBJ1-2, with D possibly being TRBD1 (6 bases). The CDR3 has 14 amino acids. Trimming cost V 4 bases and J 8 bases, with 17 bases left between them. The germline V gene has CDR1 LGHNT and CDR2 FRNRAP. In nucleotides, the CDR3 is TGTGCTAGTGGTTCCTTCAGGGGTGTGAAGGGCTACACCTTC. Translated, it gives CASGSFRGVKGYTF.

This sequence joins TRBV4-1 and TRBJ2-5; 9 bases align to TRBD1. The CDR3 is 17 residues long. Trimming took 0 bases from V and 5 from J; bases not matched to a gene: 10. Per germline, CDR1 MGHRA and CDR2 YSYEKL. The CDR3 DNA reads as TGCGCCAGCAGCCAAGACTATCGACAGGGGGTTGGCGAGACCCAGTACTTC. It yields the protein CASSQDYRQGVGETQYF.

V and J are TRBV9 and TRBJ2-3, with 8 bases matching TRBD2. The germline gives CDR1 SGDLS, CDR2 YYNGEE. The CDR3 is made up of 17 amino acids. V gave up 4 bases and J gave up 2 bases; unmatched junction bases: 12. CDR3 DNA: TGTGCCAGCAGCCGTGGGAGCGGGGGATCTAACACAGATACGCAGTATTTT. It yields the protein CASSRGSGGSNTDTQYF.

This clone was seen a few times. CDR3 in DNA: TGTGCCAGCAGTGAGGGACACGTTTCCTCCGGGGCCAACGTCCTGACTTTC. This encodes CASSEGHVSSGANVLTF. The chain links TRBV2 to TRBJ2-6; D might be TRBD1 (6 bases). CDR1 SNHLY and CDR2 FYNNEI come from the germline V gene. The CDR3 length is 17 residues. V lost 3 bases and J lost 4, with 16 bases in between.

The rearrangement joins TRBV15 to TRBJ2-7; D remains ambiguous. The CDR3 covers 14 residues. The germline V and J ends were trimmed by 0 bases and 5 bases, with 11 bases remaining between them. The germline V gene has CDR1 LNHNV and CDR2 YYDKDF (reference sequence). CDR3 sequence (DNA): TGTGCCACCAGCAGAGAACGGGTGCGTCACGAGCAGTACTTC. Translation gives CATSRERVRHEQYF.

The chain has TRBV9 and TRBJ1-1; D gene unclear. From germline, CDR1 is SGDLS and CDR2 YYNGEE. Trimming took 0 bases from V and 4 from J, leaving 7 bases between them. The CDR3 is 13 amino acids. DNA of the CDR3: TGTGCCAGCAGCGTAGGGGCGAGCACTGAAGCTTTCTTT. Protein: CASSVGASTEAFF.

This sequence joins TRBV5-1 and TRBJ1-1, with 9 bases identical to TRBD1. The CDR3 has 15 amino acids. Trimming cost V 5 bases and J 0 bases; bases outside gene matches: 5. Germline-derived CDR1 and CDR2 are SGHRS and YFSETQ. CDR3 DNA: TGCGCCAGCAGTAGGGACAGGGCGATGAACACTGAAGCTTTCTTT. Amino acids: CASSRDRAMNTEAFF. Looking up the rest from reference TRBV5-1 and TRBJ1-1 gives the full variable domain: KAGVTQTPRYLIKTRGQQVTLSCSPISGHRSVSWYQQTPGQGLQFLFEYFSETQRNKGNFPGRFSGRQFSNSRSEMNVSTLELGDSALYLCASSRDRAMNTEAFFGQGTRLTVV.

This clone has a handful of counts. The V call is TRBV25-1, the J call TRBJ2-5; D possibly corresponds to TRBD1 (5 bases). The CDR3 runs to 12 residues. In germline, CDR1 is MGHDK, CDR2 SYGVNS. The CDR3 DNA is TGTGCACCTTCAGGGTACTTAGGGAAGCAGTACTTC. Translating gives CAPSGYLGKQYF.

The V and J genes are TRBV10-3 and TRBJ2-7, with D maybe TRBD1 (6 bases). The CDR3 length is 13 residues. The V end lost 5 bases, the J end lost 4 bases, and 12 bases lay between the germline ends. The germline V gene encodes CDR1 ENHRY and CDR2 SYGVKD. The CDR3 is CAISPAGEYEQYF. The DNA for the CDR3 is TGTGCCATCAGTCCAGCAGGGGAATACGAGCAGTACTTC.

J is TRBJ1-1 and V is TRBV27, with 7 bases matching TRBD1. The CDR3 is 12 residues long. Germline CDR1 MNHEY, CDR2 SMNVEV (reference sequence). V dropped 4 bases and J dropped 7; count of bases not matched to a gene: 3. CDR3 region: CASSSQGFEAFF. Here the CDR3 DNA reads TGTGCCAGCAGTTCACAGGGGTTTGAAGCTTTCTTT.

The J gene is TRBJ1-6, the V gene TRBV19; D is uncertain. The CDR3 has 15 amino acids. Trimming stripped 7 bases from V and 5 bases from J, with 15 bases between. Germline CDR1 LNHDA, CDR2 SQIVND (reference sequence). DNA for the CDR3: TGTGCCAGTAATCCAGGCCTTACGGATAATTCACCCCTCCACTTT. Residues: CASNPGLTDNSPLHF.

The chain couples TRBV27 to TRBJ1-2; D is possibly TRBD1 (5 bases). Germline assignment: CDR1 MNHEY and CDR2 SMNVEV (reference sequence). Trimming stripped 6 bases from V and 1 base from J, with 15 bases between. This CDR3 comprises 15 residues. DNA of the CDR3: TGTGCCAGCAGGTCCATTAGGGGCCATAACTATGGCTACACCTTC. Protein sequence: CASRSIRGHNYGYTF.

The chain joins TRBV25-1 to TRBJ2-5, with 8 bases that match TRBD2. Germline V lookup: CDR1 MGHDK, CDR2 SYGVNS. Unmatched junction bases numbered 11, after V lost 6 bases and J lost 5 bases. The CDR3 loop spans 15 amino acids. For the CDR3, the DNA is TGTGCCAGCAGGGGACTAGACCCCACGTGGGAGACCCAGTACTTC. Amino acids: CASRGLDPTWETQYF. The whole variable domain, filled in from reference TRBV25-1 and TRBJ2-5, reads EADIYQTPRYLVIGTGKKITLECSQTMGHDKMYWYQQDPGMELHLIHYSYGVNSTEKGDLSSESTVSRIRTEHFPLTLESARPSHTSQYLCASRGLDPTWETQYFGPGTRLLVL.

This clone has only a few counts. V and J are TRBV25-1 and TRBJ1-1, with 7 bases that match TRBD1. V lost 4 bases to trimming and J lost 8 bases; unmatched junction nucleotides: 4. The CDR3 extends over 12 amino acids. The germline V gene has CDR1 MGHDK and CDR2 SYGVNS. CDR3 residues: CASSVGTVEAFF. CDR3 in DNA: TGTGCCAGCAGTGTTGGGACAGTCGAAGCTTTCTTT.

This clone came up once. This chain joins TRBV28 and TRBJ2-3; TRBD2 matches 7 bases. The CDR3 has 18 amino acids. The trim removed 3 bases at V and 0 bases at J, leaving 12 bases unmatched. Germline CDR1 is MDHEN and CDR2 is SYDVKM. DNA for the CDR3: TGTGCCAGCAGTTTCCTTTACGGGGGGTCAAAAAGCACAGATACGCAGTATTTT. Translating gives CASSFLYGGSKSTDTQYF.